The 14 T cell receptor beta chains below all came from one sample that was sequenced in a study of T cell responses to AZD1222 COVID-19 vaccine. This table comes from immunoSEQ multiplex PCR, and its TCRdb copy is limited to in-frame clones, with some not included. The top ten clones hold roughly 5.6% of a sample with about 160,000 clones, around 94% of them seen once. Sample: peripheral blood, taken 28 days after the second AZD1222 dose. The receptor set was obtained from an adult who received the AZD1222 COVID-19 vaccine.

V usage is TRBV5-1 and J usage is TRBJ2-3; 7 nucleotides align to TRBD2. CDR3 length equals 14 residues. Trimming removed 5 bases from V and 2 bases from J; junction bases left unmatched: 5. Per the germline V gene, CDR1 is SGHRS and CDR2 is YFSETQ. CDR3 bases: TGCGCCAGCAGTCTGAGCGGGGACACAGATACGCAGTATTTT. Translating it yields CASSLSGDTDTQYF. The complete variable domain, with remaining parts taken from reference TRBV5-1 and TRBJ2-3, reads KAGVTQTPRYLIKTRGQQVTLSCSPISGHRSVSWYQQTPGQGLQFLFEYFSETQRNKGNFPGRFSGRQFSNSRSEMNVSTLELGDSALYLCASSLSGDTDTQYFGPGTRLTVL.

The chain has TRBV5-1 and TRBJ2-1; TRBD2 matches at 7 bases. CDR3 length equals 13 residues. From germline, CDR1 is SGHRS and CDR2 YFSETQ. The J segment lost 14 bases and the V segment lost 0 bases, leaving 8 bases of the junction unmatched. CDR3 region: CASSLAGRSREFF. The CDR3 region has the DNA TGCGCCAGCAGCTTGGCCGGGAGGTCTAGGGAGTTCTTC.

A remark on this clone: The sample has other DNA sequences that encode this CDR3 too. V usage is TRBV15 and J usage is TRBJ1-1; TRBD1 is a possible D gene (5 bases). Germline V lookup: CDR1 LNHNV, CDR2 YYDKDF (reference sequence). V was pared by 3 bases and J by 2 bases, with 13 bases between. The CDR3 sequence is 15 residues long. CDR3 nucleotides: TGTGCCACCAGCAGGTCGGGGCAGGTAAACACTGAAGCTTTCTTT. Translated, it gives CATSRSGQVNTEAFF. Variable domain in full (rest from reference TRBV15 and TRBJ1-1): DAMVIQNPRYQVTQFGKPVTLSCSQTLNHNVMYWYQQKSSQAPKLLFHYYDKDFNNEADTPDNFQSRRPNTSFCFLDIRSPGLGDTAMYLCATSRSGQVNTEAFFGQGTRLTVV.

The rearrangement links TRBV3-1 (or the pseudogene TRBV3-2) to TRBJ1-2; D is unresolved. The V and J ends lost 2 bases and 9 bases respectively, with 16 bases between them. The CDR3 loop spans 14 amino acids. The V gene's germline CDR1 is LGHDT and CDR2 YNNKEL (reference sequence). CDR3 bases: TGTGCCAGCAGCCAATCGTTTGTAGGGCAAAGCTACACCTTC. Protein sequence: CASSQSFVGQSYTF.

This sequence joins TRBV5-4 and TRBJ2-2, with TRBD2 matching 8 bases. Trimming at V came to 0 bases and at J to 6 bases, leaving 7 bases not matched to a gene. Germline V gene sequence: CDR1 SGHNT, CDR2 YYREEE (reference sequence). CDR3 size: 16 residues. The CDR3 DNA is TGTGCCAGCAGCTTGGAACCCCAGCGGGAGCCCGGGGAGCTGTTTTTT. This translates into CASSLEPQREPGELFF.

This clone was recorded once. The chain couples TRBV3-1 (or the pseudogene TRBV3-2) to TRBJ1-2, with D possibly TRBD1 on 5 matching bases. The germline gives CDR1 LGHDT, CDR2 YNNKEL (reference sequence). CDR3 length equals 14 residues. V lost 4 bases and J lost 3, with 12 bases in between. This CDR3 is CASSRAGTDYGYTF. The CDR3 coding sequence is TGTGCCAGCAGCCGAGCAGGGACGGACTATGGCTACACCTTC.

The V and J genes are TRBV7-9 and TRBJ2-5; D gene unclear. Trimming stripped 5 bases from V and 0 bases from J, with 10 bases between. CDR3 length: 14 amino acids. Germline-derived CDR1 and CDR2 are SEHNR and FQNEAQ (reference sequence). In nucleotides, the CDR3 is TGTGCCAGCAGCCTCTCTACCAACCAAGAGACCCAGTACTTC. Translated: CASSLSTNQETQYF. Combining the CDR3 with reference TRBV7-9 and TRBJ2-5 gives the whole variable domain DTGVSQNPRHKITKRGQNVTFRCDPISEHNRLYWYRQTLGQGPEFLTYFQNEAQLEKSRLLSDRFSAERPKGSFSTLEIQRTEQGDSAMYLCASSLSTNQETQYFGPGTRLLVL.

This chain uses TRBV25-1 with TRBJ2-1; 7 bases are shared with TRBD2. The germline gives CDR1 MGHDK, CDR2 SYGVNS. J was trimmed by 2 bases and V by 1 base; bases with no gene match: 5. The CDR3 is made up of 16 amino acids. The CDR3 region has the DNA TGTGCCAGCAGTGAATTGGGAGGGTCCACCTACAATGAGCAGTTCTTC. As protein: CASSELGGSTYNEQFF.

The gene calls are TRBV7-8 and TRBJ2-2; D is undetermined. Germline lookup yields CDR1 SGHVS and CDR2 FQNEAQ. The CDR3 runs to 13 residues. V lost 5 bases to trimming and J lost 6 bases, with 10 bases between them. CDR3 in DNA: TGTGCCAGCAGCCCCCAAATGCCCGGGGAGCTGTTTTTT. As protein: CASSPQMPGELFF.

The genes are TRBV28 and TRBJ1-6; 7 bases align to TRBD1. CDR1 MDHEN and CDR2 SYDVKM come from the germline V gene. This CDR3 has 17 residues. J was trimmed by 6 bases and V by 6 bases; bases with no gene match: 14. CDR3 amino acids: CASSPTTGASLNSPLHF. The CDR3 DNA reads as TGTGCCAGCAGCCCGACCACAGGGGCTTCCCTTAATTCACCCCTCCACTTT.

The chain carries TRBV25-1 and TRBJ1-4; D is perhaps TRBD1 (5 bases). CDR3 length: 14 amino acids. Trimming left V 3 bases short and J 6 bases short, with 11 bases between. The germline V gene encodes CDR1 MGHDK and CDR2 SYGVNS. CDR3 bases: TGTGCCAGCAGTGACTCCAGGGTTTATGAAAAACTGTTTTTT. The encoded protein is CASSDSRVYEKLFF.

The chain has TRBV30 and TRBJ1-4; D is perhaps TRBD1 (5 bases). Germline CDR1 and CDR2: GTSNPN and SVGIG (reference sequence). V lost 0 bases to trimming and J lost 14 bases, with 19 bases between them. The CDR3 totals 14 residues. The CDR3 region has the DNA TGTGCCTGGAGTGTACGGGGCCCCCTCTCTAGGCTGTTTTTT. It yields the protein CAWSVRGPLSRLFF.

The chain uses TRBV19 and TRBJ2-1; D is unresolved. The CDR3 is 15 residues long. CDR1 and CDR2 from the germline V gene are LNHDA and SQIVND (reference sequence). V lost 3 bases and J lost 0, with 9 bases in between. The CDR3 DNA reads TGTGCCAGTAGTATGTTCTCTAGCTCCTACAATGAGCAGTTCTTC. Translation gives CASSMFSSSYNEQFF.

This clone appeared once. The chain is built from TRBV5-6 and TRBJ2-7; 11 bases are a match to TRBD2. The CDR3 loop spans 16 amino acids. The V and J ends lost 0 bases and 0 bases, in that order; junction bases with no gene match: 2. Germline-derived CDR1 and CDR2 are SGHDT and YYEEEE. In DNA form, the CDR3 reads TGTGCCAGCAGCTTGGAGGGACTAGCGGTCTCCTACGAGCAGTACTTC. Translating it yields CASSLEGLAVSYEQYF.